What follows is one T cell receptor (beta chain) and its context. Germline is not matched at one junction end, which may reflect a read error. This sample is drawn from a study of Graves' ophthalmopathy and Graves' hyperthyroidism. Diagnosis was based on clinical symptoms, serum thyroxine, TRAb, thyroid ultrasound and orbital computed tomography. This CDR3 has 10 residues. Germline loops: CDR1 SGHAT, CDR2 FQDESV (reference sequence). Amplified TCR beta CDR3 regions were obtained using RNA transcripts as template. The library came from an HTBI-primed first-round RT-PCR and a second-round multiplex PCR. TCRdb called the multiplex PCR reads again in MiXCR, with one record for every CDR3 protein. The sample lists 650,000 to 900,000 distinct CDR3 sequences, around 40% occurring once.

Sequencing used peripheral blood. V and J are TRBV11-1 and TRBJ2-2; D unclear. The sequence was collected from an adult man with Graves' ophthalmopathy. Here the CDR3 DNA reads TGTGCTAGCAACCCCGGGGAGCTGTTTTTT. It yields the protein CASNPGELFF.